Described below is a single T cell receptor beta chain sequence and its context. The antigen is not known. This sample is drawn from a study of prognosis after radiotherapy for stage I lung cancer. Study information: Concurrent therapy with stereotactic body radiotherapy was received by no patient. While roughly 15 patients showed no significant progression after radiotherapy, a few developed distant metastases at a median of 7 months.

The authors amplified TCR beta CDR3 from genomic DNA using two-round multiplex PCR. Used in first-round PCR were primers specific to each TRBV and TRBJ gene. One entry per CDR3 protein, called by TCRdb with MiXCR from the multiplex PCR reads. The sample lists over 20,000 distinct CDR3 sequences, about 40% occurring once. Notes on the study in general: In patients with versus without metastases, TRBV and TRBJ gene usage reportedly differed.

V was shortened by 3 bases and J by 0 bases, with 30 bases between the two germline ends. Germline assignment: CDR1 MNHEY and CDR2 SVGEGT. The CDR3 spans 22 residues. Material: PBMCs, obtained before or after stereotactic body radiation therapy (not recorded which). The chain has TRBV6-2 or TRBV6-3 and TRBJ2-1; D perhaps matches TRBD2 (6 bases). The receptor's source is a donor aged 50 or older with non-small cell lung cancer. The CDR3 region is CASSYHAGPGLASPSSYNEQFF. The DNA for the CDR3 is TGTGCCAGCAGTTATCACGCAGGCCCAGGCCTAGCGTCTCCGAGCTCCTACAATGAGCAGTTCTTC.